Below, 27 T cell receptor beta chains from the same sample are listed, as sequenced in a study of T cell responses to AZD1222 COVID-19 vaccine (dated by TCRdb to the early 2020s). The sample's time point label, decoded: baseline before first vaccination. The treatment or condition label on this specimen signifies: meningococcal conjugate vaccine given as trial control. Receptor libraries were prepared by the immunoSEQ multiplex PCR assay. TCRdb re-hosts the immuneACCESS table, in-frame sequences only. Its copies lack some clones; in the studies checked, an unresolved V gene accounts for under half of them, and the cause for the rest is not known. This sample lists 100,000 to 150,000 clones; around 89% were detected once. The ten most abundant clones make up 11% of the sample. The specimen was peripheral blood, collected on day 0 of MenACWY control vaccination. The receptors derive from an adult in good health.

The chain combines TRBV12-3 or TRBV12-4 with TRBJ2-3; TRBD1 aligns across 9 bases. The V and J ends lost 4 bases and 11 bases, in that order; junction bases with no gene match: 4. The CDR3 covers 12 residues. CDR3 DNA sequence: TGTGCCAGCAGTTGGGGGGGACAGGGGCAGTATTTT. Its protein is CASSWGGQGQYF.

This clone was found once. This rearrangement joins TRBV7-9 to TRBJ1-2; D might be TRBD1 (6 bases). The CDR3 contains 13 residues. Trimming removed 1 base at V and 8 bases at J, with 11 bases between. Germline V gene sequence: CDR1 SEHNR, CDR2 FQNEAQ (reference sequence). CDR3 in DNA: TGTGCCAGCAGCTTAGAGTCAGGGGTCGGCTACACCTTC. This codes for CASSLESGVGYTF.

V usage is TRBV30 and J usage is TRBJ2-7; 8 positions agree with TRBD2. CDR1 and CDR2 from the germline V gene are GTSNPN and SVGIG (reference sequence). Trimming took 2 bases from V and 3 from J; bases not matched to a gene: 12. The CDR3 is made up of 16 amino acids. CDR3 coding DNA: TGTGCCTGGAGTCGCCCCGATCGAGCGGGAGACTACGAGCAGTACTTC. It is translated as CAWSRPDRAGDYEQYF.

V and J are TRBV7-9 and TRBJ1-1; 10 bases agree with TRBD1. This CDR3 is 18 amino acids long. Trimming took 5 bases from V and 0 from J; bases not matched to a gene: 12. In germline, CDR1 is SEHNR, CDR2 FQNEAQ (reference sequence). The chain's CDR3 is CASSPTWDRGGLNTEAFF. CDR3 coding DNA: TGTGCCAGCAGCCCAACCTGGGACAGGGGCGGCTTGAACACTGAAGCTTTCTTT.

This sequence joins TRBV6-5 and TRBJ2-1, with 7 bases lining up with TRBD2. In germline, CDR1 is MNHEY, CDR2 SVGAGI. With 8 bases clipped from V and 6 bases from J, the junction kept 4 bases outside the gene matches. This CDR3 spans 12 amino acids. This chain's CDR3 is CASWAGVNEQFF. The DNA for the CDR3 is TGTGCCAGCTGGGCGGGAGTCAATGAGCAGTTCTTC.

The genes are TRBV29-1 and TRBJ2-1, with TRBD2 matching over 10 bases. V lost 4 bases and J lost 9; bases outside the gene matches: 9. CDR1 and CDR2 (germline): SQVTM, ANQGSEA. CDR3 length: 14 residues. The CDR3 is CSVVVSGRAGEQFF. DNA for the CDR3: TGCAGCGTTGTCGTAAGCGGGAGGGCGGGTGAGCAGTTCTTC.

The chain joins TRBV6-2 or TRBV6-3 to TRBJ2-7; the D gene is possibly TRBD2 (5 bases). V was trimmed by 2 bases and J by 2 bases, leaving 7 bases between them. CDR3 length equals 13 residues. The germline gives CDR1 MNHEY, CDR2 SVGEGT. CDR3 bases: TGTGCCAGCAGTTACGGGAGCCCCTACGAGCAGTACTTC. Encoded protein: CASSYGSPYEQYF.

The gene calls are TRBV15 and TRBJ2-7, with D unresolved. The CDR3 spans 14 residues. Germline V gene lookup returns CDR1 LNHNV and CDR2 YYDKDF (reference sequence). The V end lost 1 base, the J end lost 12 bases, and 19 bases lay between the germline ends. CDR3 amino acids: CATSRGEGTWFWYF. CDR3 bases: TGTGCCACCAGCAGAGGGGAAGGAACCTGGTTTTGGTACTTC.

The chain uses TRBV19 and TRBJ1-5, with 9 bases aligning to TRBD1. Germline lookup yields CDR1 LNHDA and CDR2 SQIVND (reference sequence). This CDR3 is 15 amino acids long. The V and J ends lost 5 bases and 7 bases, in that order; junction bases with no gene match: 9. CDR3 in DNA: TGTGCCAGTAGTGGACCACAGGGGGCTGGGCAGCCCCAGCATTTT. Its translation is CASSGPQGAGQPQHF. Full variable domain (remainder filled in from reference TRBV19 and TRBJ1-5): DGGITQSPKYLFRKEGQNVTLSCEQNLNHDAMYWYRQDPGQGLRLIYYSQIVNDFQKGDIAEGYSVSREKKESFPLTVTSAQKNPTAFYLCASSGPQGAGQPQHFGDGTRLSIL.

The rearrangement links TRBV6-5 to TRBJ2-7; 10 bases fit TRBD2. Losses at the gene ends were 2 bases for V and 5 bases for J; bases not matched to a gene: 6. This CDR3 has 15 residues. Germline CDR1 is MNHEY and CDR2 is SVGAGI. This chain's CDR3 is CASSYGGLAVNEQYF. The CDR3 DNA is TGTGCCAGCAGTTACGGCGGACTAGCGGTAAACGAGCAGTACTTC.

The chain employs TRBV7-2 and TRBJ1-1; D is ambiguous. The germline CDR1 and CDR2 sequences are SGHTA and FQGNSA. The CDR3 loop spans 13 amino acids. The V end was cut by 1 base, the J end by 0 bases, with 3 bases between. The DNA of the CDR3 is TGTGCCAGCAGCTTAGGGATGAACACTGAAGCTTTCTTT. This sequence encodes CASSLGMNTEAFF.

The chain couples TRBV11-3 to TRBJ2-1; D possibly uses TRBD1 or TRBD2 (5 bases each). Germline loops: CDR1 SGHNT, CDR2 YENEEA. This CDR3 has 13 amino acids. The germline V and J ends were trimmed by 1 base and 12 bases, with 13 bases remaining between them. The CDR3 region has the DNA TGTGCCAGCAGCTTAGGGATCTCTGGGGGGCAGTTCTTC. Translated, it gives CASSLGISGGQFF.

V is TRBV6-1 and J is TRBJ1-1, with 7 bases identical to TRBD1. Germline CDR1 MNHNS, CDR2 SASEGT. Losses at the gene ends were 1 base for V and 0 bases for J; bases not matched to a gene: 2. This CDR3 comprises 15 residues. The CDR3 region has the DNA TGTGCCAGCAGTGAAGACAGGGGAATGAACACTGAAGCTTTCTTT. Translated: CASSEDRGMNTEAFF.

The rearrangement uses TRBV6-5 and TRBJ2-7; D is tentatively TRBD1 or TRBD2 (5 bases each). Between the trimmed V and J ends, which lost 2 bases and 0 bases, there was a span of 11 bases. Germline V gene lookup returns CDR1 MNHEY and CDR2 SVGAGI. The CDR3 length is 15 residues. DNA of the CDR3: TGTGCCAGCAGTTACGGGACGGGGAGCTCCTACGAGCAGTACTTC. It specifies CASSYGTGSSYEQYF.

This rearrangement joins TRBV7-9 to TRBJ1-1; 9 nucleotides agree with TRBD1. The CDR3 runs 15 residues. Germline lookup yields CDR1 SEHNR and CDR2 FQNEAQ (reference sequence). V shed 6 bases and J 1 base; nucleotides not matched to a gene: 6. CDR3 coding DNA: TGTGCCAGCAGTTCGGGACAGGGCTCGAACACTGAAGCTTTCTTT. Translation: CASSSGQGSNTEAFF.

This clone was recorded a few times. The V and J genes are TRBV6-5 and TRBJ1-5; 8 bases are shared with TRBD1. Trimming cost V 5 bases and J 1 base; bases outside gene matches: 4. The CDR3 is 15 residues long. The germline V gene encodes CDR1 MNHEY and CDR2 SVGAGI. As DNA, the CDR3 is TGTGCCAGCAGTCACAGGGACAGGAGCAATCAGCCCCAGCATTTT. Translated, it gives CASSHRDRSNQPQHF.

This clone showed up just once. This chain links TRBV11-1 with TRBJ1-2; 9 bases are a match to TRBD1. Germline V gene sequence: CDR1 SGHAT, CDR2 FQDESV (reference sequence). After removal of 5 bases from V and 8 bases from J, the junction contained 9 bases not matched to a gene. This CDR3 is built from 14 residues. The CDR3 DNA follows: TGTGCCAGCAGCCCGGGGACAGGGCTCGGCGGCTACACCTTC. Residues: CASSPGTGLGGYTF.

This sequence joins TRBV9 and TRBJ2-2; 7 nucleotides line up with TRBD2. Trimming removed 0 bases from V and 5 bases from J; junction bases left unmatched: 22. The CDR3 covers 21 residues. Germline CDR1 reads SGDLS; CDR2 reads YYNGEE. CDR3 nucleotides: TGTGCCAGCAGCGTAGGTGGGACCAGCGGGATGGTAGGGGTTGGTACCGGGGAGCTGTTTTTT. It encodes CASSVGGTSGMVGVGTGELFF.

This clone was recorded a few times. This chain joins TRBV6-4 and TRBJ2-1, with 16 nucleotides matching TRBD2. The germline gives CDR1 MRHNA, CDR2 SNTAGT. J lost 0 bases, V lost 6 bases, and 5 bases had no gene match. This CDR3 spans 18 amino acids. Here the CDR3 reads CASRGTSGRGSSYNEQFF. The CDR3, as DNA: TGTGCCAGCAGGGGGACTAGCGGGAGGGGCAGCTCCTACAATGAGCAGTTCTTC.

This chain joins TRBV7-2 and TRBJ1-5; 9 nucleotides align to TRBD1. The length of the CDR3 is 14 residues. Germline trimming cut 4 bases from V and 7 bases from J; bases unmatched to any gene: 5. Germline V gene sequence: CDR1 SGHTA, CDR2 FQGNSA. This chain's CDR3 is CASSSWTGEQPQHF. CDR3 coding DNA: TGTGCCAGCAGCTCCTGGACAGGGGAGCAGCCCCAGCATTTT.

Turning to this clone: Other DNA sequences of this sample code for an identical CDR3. The CDR3 coding sequence is TGTGCCAGCAGTTTAGGAAGCTCCTACAATGAGCAGTTCTTC. It encodes CASSLGSSYNEQFF. The chain recombines TRBV27 with TRBJ2-1; D unresolved. The V and J ends lost 2 bases and 0 bases respectively, with 5 bases between them. CDR1 is MNHEY and CDR2 is SMNVEV in the germline V gene (reference sequence). The CDR3 is made up of 14 amino acids.

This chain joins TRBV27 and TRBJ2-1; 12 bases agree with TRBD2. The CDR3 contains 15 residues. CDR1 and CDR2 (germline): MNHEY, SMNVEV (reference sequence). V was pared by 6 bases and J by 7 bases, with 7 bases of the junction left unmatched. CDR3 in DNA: TGTGCCAGCAGCCTCCCGGGACTAGCGGGTAATGAGCAGTTCTTC. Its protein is CASSLPGLAGNEQFF.

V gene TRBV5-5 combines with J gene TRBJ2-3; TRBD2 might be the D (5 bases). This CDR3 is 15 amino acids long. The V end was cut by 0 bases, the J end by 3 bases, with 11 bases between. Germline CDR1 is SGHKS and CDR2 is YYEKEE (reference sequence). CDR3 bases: TGTGCCAGCAGCTTGGACGGGATCAGTACAGATACGCAGTATTTT. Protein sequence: CASSLDGISTDTQYF.

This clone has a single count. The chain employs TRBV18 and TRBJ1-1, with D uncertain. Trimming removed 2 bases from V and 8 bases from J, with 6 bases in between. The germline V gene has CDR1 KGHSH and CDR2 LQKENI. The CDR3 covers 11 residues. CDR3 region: CASSPGVEAFF. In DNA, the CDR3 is TGTGCCAGCTCACCAGGTGTCGAAGCTTTCTTT.

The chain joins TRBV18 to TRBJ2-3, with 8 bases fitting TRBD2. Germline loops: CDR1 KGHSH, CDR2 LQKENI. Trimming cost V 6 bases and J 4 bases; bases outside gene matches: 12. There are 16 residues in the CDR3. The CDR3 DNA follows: TGTGCCAGCTCTCCGCCGGCGGGGGGTAGGGCAGATACGCAGTATTTT. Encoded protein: CASSPPAGGRADTQYF.

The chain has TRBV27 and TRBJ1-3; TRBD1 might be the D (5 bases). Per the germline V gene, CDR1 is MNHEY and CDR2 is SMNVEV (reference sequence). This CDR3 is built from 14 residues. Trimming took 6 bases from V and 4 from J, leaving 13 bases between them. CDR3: CASSFGGAGNTIYF. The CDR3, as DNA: TGTGCCAGCAGCTTCGGGGGAGCAGGAAACACCATATATTTT.

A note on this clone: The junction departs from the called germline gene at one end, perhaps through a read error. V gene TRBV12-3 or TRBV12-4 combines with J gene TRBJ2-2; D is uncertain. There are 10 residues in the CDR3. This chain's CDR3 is CANLTGELFF. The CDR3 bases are TGCGCGAACCTCACCGGGGAGCTGTTTTTT.